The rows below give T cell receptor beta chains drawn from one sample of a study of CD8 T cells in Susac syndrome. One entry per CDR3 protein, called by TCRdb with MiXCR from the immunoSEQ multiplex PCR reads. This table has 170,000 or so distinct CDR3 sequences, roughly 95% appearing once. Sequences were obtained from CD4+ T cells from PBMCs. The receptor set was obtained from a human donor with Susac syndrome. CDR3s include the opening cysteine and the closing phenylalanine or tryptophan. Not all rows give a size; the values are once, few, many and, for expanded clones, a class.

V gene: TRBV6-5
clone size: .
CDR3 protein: CANALIGPRTDTQYF

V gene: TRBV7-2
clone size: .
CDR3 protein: CASSRDGAYEQYF

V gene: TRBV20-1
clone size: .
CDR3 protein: CSARGTSAPQSGELFF

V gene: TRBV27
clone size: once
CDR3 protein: CASSPRWSYEQYF

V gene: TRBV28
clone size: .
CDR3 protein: CASSIGRASGNTIYF

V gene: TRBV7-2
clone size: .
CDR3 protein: CASSPGTGVNYGYTF

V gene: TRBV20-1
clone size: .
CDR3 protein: CSAYDRGMETQYF

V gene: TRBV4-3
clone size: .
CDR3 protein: CASSRGGGGQGEKLFF

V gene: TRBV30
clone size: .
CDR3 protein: CAWSVLSLSRGRDYGYTF

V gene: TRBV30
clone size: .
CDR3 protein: CAWGTGGGTGELFF

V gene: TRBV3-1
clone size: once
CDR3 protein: CASSQVTALGQFF

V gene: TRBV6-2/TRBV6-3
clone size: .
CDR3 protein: CASSTRSGEVEETQYF

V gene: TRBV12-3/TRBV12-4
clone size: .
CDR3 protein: CASSQMSIIGIF

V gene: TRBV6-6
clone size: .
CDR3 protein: CASSGQLHTGELFF

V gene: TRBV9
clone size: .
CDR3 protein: CASSVGLAGPPEQFF

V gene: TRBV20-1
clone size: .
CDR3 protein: CSAIPTWRPHNEQFF

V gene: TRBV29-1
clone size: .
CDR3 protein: CSVDLGIFNYGYTF

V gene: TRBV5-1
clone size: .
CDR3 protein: CASSSLQEVPGELFF

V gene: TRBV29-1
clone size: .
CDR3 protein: CSVESGVREQYF

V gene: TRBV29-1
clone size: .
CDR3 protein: CSVERQTLATDTQYF

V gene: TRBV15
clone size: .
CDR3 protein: CATSRDYGRSVDEQYF

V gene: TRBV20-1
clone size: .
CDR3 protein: CSARVGLWNYGYTF

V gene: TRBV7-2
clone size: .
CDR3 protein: CASSLWQRTDTQYF

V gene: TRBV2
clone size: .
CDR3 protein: CASRSGTGAFF

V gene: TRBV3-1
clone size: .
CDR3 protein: CASSQSDRRTAKNIQYF

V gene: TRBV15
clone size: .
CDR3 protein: CATSRGDRGLTGELFF